A selection of T cell receptor beta chains follows, all from one sample in a study of blood T cells in healthy people across ages. TCRdb processed the 5' RACE reads anew with MiXCR; each CDR3 protein has one entry. The table lists about 1.6 million distinct CDR3 sequences, about 31% of them singletons. The sample consisted of blood. The receptors were gathered from a woman aged 25-40 years in good health. Both conserved end residues are part of each CDR3. Fields, in order: V gene, D gene, J gene, clone size, CDR3 DNA, CDR3 protein. A D gene is named only where the DNA matches it firmly. Clone size is stated in some rows and not others, as once, few, many or a class when expanded.

V gene: TRBV28
D gene: TRBD1
J gene: TRBJ2-7
clone size: few
CDR3 DNA: TGTGCCAGCACCTCGGACAGGGGACTTGAAAACTCCTACGAGCAGTACTTC
CDR3 protein: CASTSDRGLENSYEQYF

V gene: TRBV5-1
D gene: -
J gene: TRBJ2-6
clone size: few
CDR3 DNA: TGCGCCAGCAGCTTGGTCGCAGCAAAAAATGGGGCCAACGTCCCGACTTTC
CDR3 protein: CASSLVAAKNGANVPTF

V gene: TRBV20-1
D gene: -
J gene: TRBJ1-2
clone size: -
CDR3 DNA: TGCAGTGCTAGGGCAGGGGACTTCTATGGCTACACCTTC
CDR3 protein: CSARAGDFYGYTF

V gene: TRBV12-3/TRBV12-4
D gene: -
J gene: TRBJ1-5
clone size: -
CDR3 DNA: TGTGCCAGCAGTTTCACAGGGAGTGGACAGCCCCAGCATTTT
CDR3 protein: CASSFTGSGQPQHF

V gene: TRBV15
D gene: -
J gene: TRBJ1-1
clone size: -
CDR3 DNA: TGTGCCACCAGCAGGGCGAGGGCCCCGACCCGCGAAGCTTTCTTT
CDR3 protein: CATSRARAPTREAFF

V gene: TRBV20-1
D gene: -
J gene: TRBJ2-3
clone size: -
CDR3 DNA: TGCAGTGCCCCCAGGGGGGCCAAAAGGGGGGATACGCAGTATTTT
CDR3 protein: CSAPRGAKRGDTQYF

V gene: TRBV10-2
D gene: TRBD1
J gene: TRBJ2-1
clone size: -
CDR3 DNA: TGCGCCAGCAGTGCAGGGGGCAGGGGTGGTGAGCAGTTCTTC
CDR3 protein: CASSAGGRGGEQFF

V gene: TRBV6-6
D gene: -
J gene: TRBJ1-2
clone size: many
CDR3 DNA: TGTGCCGGCGGGGGACCCTATGGCTACACCTTC
CDR3 protein: CAGGGPYGYTF

V gene: TRBV28
D gene: -
J gene: TRBJ2-7
clone size: -
CDR3 DNA: TGTGCCAGCAGGCGACAGCTATCTACCTACGAGCAGTACTTC
CDR3 protein: CASRRQLSTYEQYF

V gene: TRBV28
D gene: -
J gene: TRBJ2-7
clone size: once
CDR3 DNA: TGTGCCAGCAGTACGACTCGAGGTTACGAGCAGTACTTC
CDR3 protein: CASSTTRGYEQYF

V gene: TRBV7-2
D gene: TRBD2
J gene: TRBJ2-3
clone size: -
CDR3 DNA: TGTGCCAGCAGCGCCGGACTAGTCCAAGATACGCAGTATTTT
CDR3 protein: CASSAGLVQDTQYF

V gene: TRBV12-3/TRBV12-4
D gene: -
J gene: TRBJ1-4
clone size: -
CDR3 DNA: TGTGCCAGCAGTTTAGGGACAGCCGTTGAAAAACCGTTTTTT
CDR3 protein: CASSLGTAVEKPFF

V gene: TRBV9
D gene: -
J gene: TRBJ2-1
clone size: -
CDR3 DNA: TGTGCCAGCAGCCCTCCCACACCCAACTGGGGCAATGAGCAGTTCTTC
CDR3 protein: CASSPPTPNWGNEQFF

V gene: TRBV6-1
D gene: -
J gene: TRBJ2-1
clone size: few
CDR3 DNA: TGTGCCAGCGGAAGAGGAGCCCTGGAATACAATGAGCAGTTCTTC
CDR3 protein: CASGRGALEYNEQFF

V gene: TRBV11-2
D gene: TRBD2
J gene: TRBJ2-1
clone size: many
CDR3 DNA: TGTGCCAGCAGCCCGCCGGGACTAGCGGGAAGGAATGAGCAGTTCTTC
CDR3 protein: CASSPPGLAGRNEQFF

V gene: TRBV27
D gene: -
J gene: TRBJ1-2
clone size: few
CDR3 DNA: TGTGCCAGCACCCCGGGACCGAGCTATGGCTACACCTTC
CDR3 protein: CASTPGPSYGYTF

V gene: TRBV12-3/TRBV12-4
D gene: TRBD1
J gene: TRBJ1-5
clone size: -
CDR3 DNA: TGTGCCAGCAGTCCTCCGGGACAGGCTAGCAATCAGCCCCAGCATTTT
CDR3 protein: CASSPPGQASNQPQHF

V gene: TRBV6-5
D gene: -
J gene: TRBJ1-1
clone size: -
CDR3 DNA: TGTGCCAGCACCAAACAGGGCATGAACACTGAAGCTTTCTTT
CDR3 protein: CASTKQGMNTEAFF

V gene: TRBV10-2
D gene: -
J gene: TRBJ1-2
clone size: -
CDR3 DNA: TGCGCCAGCAGCCAGCCTGGCAGGGAAATTGGCTACACCTTC
CDR3 protein: CASSQPGREIGYTF

V gene: TRBV6-1
D gene: -
J gene: TRBJ2-3
clone size: -
CDR3 DNA: TGTGCCAGCAGCCTCCTAGGGGGGACCCTCACAGATACGCAGTATTTT
CDR3 protein: CASSLLGGTLTDTQYF

V gene: TRBV30
D gene: -
J gene: TRBJ2-2
clone size: -
CDR3 DNA: TGTGCCTGGAGTGTAGTGTGGTTGAGCACCGGGGGGCTGTTTTTT
CDR3 protein: CAWSVVWLSTGGLFF

V gene: TRBV20-1
D gene: TRBD2
J gene: TRBJ2-7
clone size: few
CDR3 DNA: TGCAGTGCTGAAGACACTAGCGGGGGGGCTGGCGAGCAGTACTTC
CDR3 protein: CSAEDTSGGAGEQYF

V gene: TRBV28
D gene: -
J gene: TRBJ1-2
clone size: -
CDR3 DNA: TGTGCCAGCAGTTTAAGGGATAAGGAGAGGGACACCACCTTC
CDR3 protein: CASSLRDKERDTTF

V gene: TRBV6-2/TRBV6-3
D gene: TRBD2
J gene: TRBJ2-7
clone size: -
CDR3 DNA: TGTGCCAGCAGTCACCCTAGCGGGGAATCCTACGAGCAGTACTTC
CDR3 protein: CASSHPSGESYEQYF

V gene: TRBV20-1
D gene: -
J gene: TRBJ2-1
clone size: few
CDR3 DNA: TGCAGTGCTAGAGATCTGTTTATCGAGCAGTTCTTC
CDR3 protein: CSARDLFIEQFF

V gene: TRBV29-1
D gene: -
J gene: TRBJ2-6
clone size: many
CDR3 DNA: TGCAGCGCGTTCCCAGGGGCTGCTGGGGCCAACGTCCTGACTTTC
CDR3 protein: CSAFPGAAGANVLTF

V gene: TRBV12-3/TRBV12-4
D gene: TRBD2
J gene: TRBJ2-5
clone size: many
CDR3 DNA: TGTGCCAGCGGGGGGACTAGCGGGATCGGGGAGACCCAGTACTTC
CDR3 protein: CASGGTSGIGETQYF

V gene: TRBV29-1
D gene: -
J gene: TRBJ1-1
clone size: few
CDR3 DNA: TGCAGCGTCATCCCAATCGCAGCGGGGACTGAAGCTTTCTTT
CDR3 protein: CSVIPIAAGTEAFF

V gene: TRBV20-1
D gene: TRBD2
J gene: TRBJ2-1
clone size: -
CDR3 DNA: TGCAGTGCTAGAGATCGGGTTGCTAGCGGGGAGGTTGAGCAGTTCTTC
CDR3 protein: CSARDRVASGEVEQFF

V gene: TRBV29-1
D gene: TRBD1
J gene: TRBJ1-2
clone size: -
CDR3 DNA: TGCAGCGTTGACGACAGGGCCCACGGCTACACCTTC
CDR3 protein: CSVDDRAHGYTF

V gene: TRBV27
D gene: TRBD1
J gene: TRBJ1-2
clone size: -
CDR3 DNA: TGTGCCAGCAGTTTAACGCAGGGGGGGACCTATGGCTACACCTTC
CDR3 protein: CASSLTQGGTYGYTF

V gene: TRBV27
D gene: TRBD2
J gene: TRBJ2-3
clone size: few
CDR3 DNA: TGTGCCAGCAGTTTCGGACTAGCGGGAGGGCCTGCTAGCACAGATACGCAGTATTTT
CDR3 protein: CASSFGLAGGPASTDTQYF

V gene: TRBV5-1
D gene: -
J gene: TRBJ2-7
clone size: few
CDR3 DNA: TGCGCCAGCAGCTCGGAGGCCCCAGAATGGGACGAGCAGTACTTC
CDR3 protein: CASSSEAPEWDEQYF

V gene: TRBV7-8
D gene: -
J gene: TRBJ2-5
clone size: many
CDR3 DNA: TGTGCCAGCAGCTTAGTCGGAGGGCCCCAAGAGACCCAGTACTTC
CDR3 protein: CASSLVGGPQETQYF

V gene: TRBV5-4
D gene: -
J gene: TRBJ2-5
clone size: -
CDR3 DNA: TGTGCCAGCAGCTTGGATCCTAAAGAGACCCAGTACTTC
CDR3 protein: CASSLDPKETQYF

V gene: TRBV30
D gene: -
J gene: TRBJ1-1
clone size: few
CDR3 DNA: TGTGCCTGGAGCTGGCAGGTCCCTGAAGCTTTCTTT
CDR3 protein: CAWSWQVPEAFF

V gene: TRBV12-3/TRBV12-4
D gene: -
J gene: TRBJ2-7
clone size: few
CDR3 DNA: -
CDR3 protein: CASSFGNGLANYEQYF

V gene: TRBV7-2
D gene: TRBD2
J gene: TRBJ2-3
clone size: -
CDR3 DNA: TGTGCCAGCAGCGCCGTAGCGGGCCTTGGCACAGATACGCAGTATTTT
CDR3 protein: CASSAVAGLGTDTQYF

V gene: TRBV27
D gene: TRBD2
J gene: TRBJ2-3
clone size: few
CDR3 DNA: TGTGCCAGCACAAGACTAGCGGGAGCGGCCGCAGATACGCAGTATTTT
CDR3 protein: CASTRLAGAAADTQYF

V gene: TRBV7-3
D gene: -
J gene: TRBJ2-3
clone size: few
CDR3 DNA: TGTGCCAGCAGCTTAACCGGGGAGAAAGATACGCAGTATTTT
CDR3 protein: CASSLTGEKDTQYF

V gene: TRBV10-3
D gene: TRBD1
J gene: TRBJ1-5
clone size: -
CDR3 DNA: TGTGCCATCAGTGATCCGACAGGGCCCAATCAGCCTCAGCATTTT
CDR3 protein: CAISDPTGPNQPQHF

V gene: TRBV20-1
D gene: -
J gene: TRBJ2-7
clone size: -
CDR3 DNA: TGCAGTGCTAGGTCCAGGGTGGTGTTCGAGCAGTACTTC
CDR3 protein: CSARSRVVFEQYF

V gene: TRBV28
D gene: TRBD2
J gene: TRBJ2-1
clone size: -
CDR3 DNA: TGTGCCAGCAGTGCCCAAAAGGAGCGGGGATACAATGAGCAGTTCTTC
CDR3 protein: CASSAQKERGYNEQFF

V gene: TRBV7-3
D gene: -
J gene: TRBJ2-3
clone size: -
CDR3 DNA: TGTGCCAGCAGTCGACTAGTCGGAGATACGCAGTATTTT
CDR3 protein: CASSRLVGDTQYF

V gene: TRBV5-1
D gene: -
J gene: TRBJ2-3
clone size: -
CDR3 DNA: TGCGCCAGCAGCTTGCATCCGGGCGCAGATACGCAGTATTTT
CDR3 protein: CASSLHPGADTQYF

V gene: TRBV6-5
D gene: TRBD2
J gene: TRBJ2-3
clone size: -
CDR3 DNA: TGTGCCAGCAGTTACTCTAGCGGGAGCCCCCCAGATACGCAGTATTTT
CDR3 protein: CASSYSSGSPPDTQYF

V gene: TRBV20-1
D gene: TRBD1
J gene: TRBJ1-1
clone size: -
CDR3 DNA: TGCAGTGCTAGAGCTCCCGGACAGGCGAGAGTAGCTTTCTTT
CDR3 protein: CSARAPGQARVAFF

V gene: TRBV18
D gene: TRBD1
J gene: TRBJ1-1
clone size: -
CDR3 DNA: TGTGCCAGCTCGCGTCAGGGGGCGTCTCCTGAAGCTTTCTTT
CDR3 protein: CASSRQGASPEAFF

V gene: TRBV12-3/TRBV12-4
D gene: -
J gene: TRBJ1-2
clone size: -
CDR3 DNA: TGTGCCAGCAGCCGCCGGGCCACTAACTATGGCTACACCTTC
CDR3 protein: CASSRRATNYGYTF

V gene: TRBV5-1
D gene: -
J gene: TRBJ2-7
clone size: -
CDR3 DNA: TGCGCCAGCAGCAGGAACAGGTCAAAGGCTAGGGTACACGAGCAGTACTTC
CDR3 protein: CASSRNRSKARVHEQYF

V gene: TRBV4-1
D gene: -
J gene: TRBJ2-1
clone size: few
CDR3 DNA: TGCGCCAGCAGCCAAGATAGGGGCCAGAGCTCCTACAATGAGCAGTTCTTC
CDR3 protein: CASSQDRGQSSYNEQFF

V gene: TRBV5-1
D gene: -
J gene: TRBJ1-1
clone size: few
CDR3 DNA: TGCGCCAGCAGCTTCGACGGGGGAGGGGAAGCTTTCTTT
CDR3 protein: CASSFDGGGEAFF

V gene: TRBV28
D gene: TRBD1
J gene: TRBJ1-5
clone size: -
CDR3 DNA: TGTGCCAGCAGGGCCGGGACAGGATCCGATCAGCCCCAGCATTTT
CDR3 protein: CASRAGTGSDQPQHF

V gene: TRBV30
D gene: -
J gene: TRBJ1-2
clone size: -
CDR3 DNA: TGTGCCTGGAGTGTTTTGGAACAGAGCTACTATGGCTACACCTTC
CDR3 protein: CAWSVLEQSYYGYTF

V gene: TRBV5-1
D gene: -
J gene: TRBJ2-3
clone size: -
CDR3 DNA: TGCGCCAGCAGCTTGGCCGGCAGACGAACAGATACGCAGTATTTT
CDR3 protein: CASSLAGRRTDTQYF

V gene: TRBV12-3/TRBV12-4
D gene: TRBD1
J gene: TRBJ2-7
clone size: -
CDR3 DNA: TGTGCCAGCAGCCCGGGGCGGACAGGGCCCTACGAGCAGTACTTC
CDR3 protein: CASSPGRTGPYEQYF

V gene: TRBV5-1
D gene: TRBD2
J gene: TRBJ2-3
clone size: -
CDR3 DNA: TGCGCCAGCAGCTCCGGACTAGCGGGAGGACTGAGCTCAGATACGCAGTATTTT
CDR3 protein: CASSSGLAGGLSSDTQYF

V gene: TRBV4-1
D gene: -
J gene: TRBJ2-4
clone size: many
CDR3 DNA: TGCGCCAGCAGCCAAGATCCGGGCCCCCGAAACATTCAGTACTTC
CDR3 protein: CASSQDPGPRNIQYF

V gene: TRBV4-1
D gene: TRBD2
J gene: TRBJ2-5
clone size: many
CDR3 DNA: TGCGCCAGCAGCCTGTGGCGGGGGGCTGCTGAGACCCAGTACTTC
CDR3 protein: CASSLWRGAAETQYF